This record covers a single T cell receptor beta chain. Its antigen is not known. Germline CDR1 is MNHNS and CDR2 is SASEGT. Trimming removed 5 bases from V and 7 bases from J; junction bases left unmatched: 8. There are 14 residues in the CDR3. Treatment noted: approximately 9-day PBMC culture with coronavirus spike peptide pools or control peptides (ViraFEST assay). First, ViraFEST expanded antigen-specific T cells with peptide pools, and next it sequenced the TCRs. The authors cultured 2 million or so PBMCs per well with about 9.6 IU/ml IL-2 and about 10 ug/ml peptide pools. This entry is derived from a study of vaccination and CD4 T cells after COVID-19. Findings and caveats of the study: Within the convalescent patients, spike mono-reactivity was found in 304 of 307 vaccine-specific clones.

With the Oncomine TCR Beta short-read assay, DNA from cultured CD4+ T cells was sequenced. The source of extracted genomic DNA was cultured CD4+ T cells. MiXCR was run by TCRdb on the PCR reads, yielding one entry per CDR3 protein. The data show roughly 12,000 distinct CDR3 sequences, roughly 69% seen once. The V and J genes are TRBV6-1 and TRBJ1-5, with TRBD1 matching over 7 bases. The sample consisted of CD4+ T cells from blood, cultured in vitro, taken before SARS-CoV-2 vaccination. This sequence was found in a human donor who had recovered from COVID-19. In nucleotides, the CDR3 is TGTGCCAGCAGTCCTACGACAGGGAACCAGCCCCAGCATTTT. Protein product: CASSPTTGNQPQHF.